The rows below give T cell receptor beta chains drawn from one sample of a study of neurological immune-mediated disorders. TCRdb ran MiXCR on the 5' RACE reads and lists one entry per CDR3 protein. The sample holds 65,000 to 80,000 distinct CDR3 sequences, about a sixth seen once. Sample: PBMCs. The receptor source for this set is a woman aged 35 to 49 in good health. CDR3s leave out the opening cysteine and the closing phenylalanine or tryptophan.

TRBJ2-5,TRBV6-1,ASRSASGEETQY
TRBJ2-1,TRBV7-3,ASSRGLYNEQF
TRBJ2-3,TRBV14,ASSPYLPGQPFDTQY
TRBJ1-2,TRBV4-2,ASSQDVKTATYGYT
TRBJ2-1,TRBV12-3/TRBV12-4,ASGLSGGPWNEQF
TRBJ1-4,TRBV30,ASSTSAGGEKLF
TRBJ1-5,TRBV7-2,ASSLLNSNQPQH
TRBJ2-3,TRBV5-1,ASISAGADTDTQY
TRBJ2-3,TRBV20-1,SARAEGAGRTQY
TRBJ2-5,TRBV6-1,ASSAVGQETQY
TRBJ1-1,TRBV28,ASSSLTDIGTEAF
TRBJ2-5,TRBV10-3,AISGTSGGYQETQY
TRBJ2-2,TRBV9,ASSVGVNTGELF